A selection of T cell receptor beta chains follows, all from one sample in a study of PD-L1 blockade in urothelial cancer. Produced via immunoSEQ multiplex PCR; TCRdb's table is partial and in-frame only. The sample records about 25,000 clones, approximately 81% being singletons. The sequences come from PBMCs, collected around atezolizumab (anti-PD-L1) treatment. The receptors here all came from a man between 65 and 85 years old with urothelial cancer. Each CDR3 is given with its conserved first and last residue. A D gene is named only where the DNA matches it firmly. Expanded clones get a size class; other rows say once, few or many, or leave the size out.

TGTGCCAGCAGCTTTCCGGAGGAGGGGCAAAAACTGTTTTTT	CASSFPEEGQKLFF	TRBJ1-4	.	TRBV7-9	.
TGTGCCAGCAGCGTAGATCCAGGAAACTATGGCTACACCTTC	CASSVDPGNYGYTF	TRBJ1-2	.	TRBV9	.
TGTGCCAGCAGCCAAGGAGGGGGTGGCTATACGCAGTATTTT	CASSQGGGGYTQYF	TRBJ2-3	.	TRBV14	.
TGCAGCGCCAGCTGGGGGGGCTCAGCCGGGGAGCTGTTTTTT	CSASWGGSAGELFF	TRBJ2-2	.	TRBV29-1	.
TGCGCCAGCGGGGACAGGGGCGCTGAAGCTTTCTTT	CASGDRGAEAFF	TRBJ1-1	TRBD1	TRBV10-1	.
TGTGCCAGCAGCTACCGGGACAGGGGGCAGGGCTACACCTTC	CASSYRDRGQGYTF	TRBJ1-2	TRBD1	TRBV7-2	.
TGTGCCAGCTCACCGGGACAGTCGAACACTGAAGCTTTCTTT	CASSPGQSNTEAFF	TRBJ1-1	TRBD1	TRBV18	.
TGTGCCAGCAGCCGCTCCGTAGCCCTCACAGATACGCAGTATTTT	CASSRSVALTDTQYF	TRBJ2-3	.	TRBV2	.
TGTGCCAGTAGTATAAGAGGGCTAGCGGATAGCTCTGGGGCCAACGTCCTGACTTTC	CASSIRGLADSSGANVLTF	TRBJ2-6	TRBD2	TRBV19	.
TGTGCCAGCAGCTTAATAAAGGGACCAACCCCCGGGAGGCAGTTCTTC	CASSLIKGPTPGRQFF	TRBJ2-1	.	TRBV7-9	.
TGTGCCAGTAGTACGGGACTAGCGGGAGTCAATGAGCAGTTCTTC	CASSTGLAGVNEQFF	TRBJ2-1	TRBD2	TRBV19	.
TGTGCCAGCAGCCAAGGTGCTCAGGGCAACTACGAGCAGTACTTC	CASSQGAQGNYEQYF	TRBJ2-7	.	TRBV4-2	once
TGTGCCAGCAGCGTAGTCTCTAGCGGGTGGGATGAGCAGTTCTTC	CASSVVSSGWDEQFF	TRBJ2-1	TRBD2	TRBV9	.
TGTGCCAGCAGTTTACCAGGGGGCGGAAGCAATCAGCCCCAGCATTTT	CASSLPGGGSNQPQHF	TRBJ1-5	TRBD1	TRBV28	.
TGTGCCAGCAGCTTAGGCCCGCGGAGCGGTGAGCAGTTCTTC	CASSLGPRSGEQFF	TRBJ2-1	.	TRBV7-3	.
TGTGCCAGCAGTTCCTTAGGGGGCGGCAATCAGCCCCAGCATTTT	CASSSLGGGNQPQHF	TRBJ1-5	TRBD1	TRBV5-6	.
TGTGCCACCAGCAGGTCTAGGGCAGGTTCAGGGGGCACAGATACGCAGTATTTT	CATSRSRAGSGGTDTQYF	TRBJ2-3	.	TRBV15	.
TGTGCCAGCAGGGGGGGACAGGGGGTAGTCGATGAGCAGTTCTTC	CASRGGQGVVDEQFF	TRBJ2-1	TRBD1	TRBV7-9	.
TGTGCCACCGCGACAGGGAAGTTTACTGAAGCTTTCTTT	CATATGKFTEAFF	TRBJ1-1	TRBD1	TRBV28	.
TGTGCCAGCAGCTCCCAGGAGGGGACCCAGTACTTC	CASSSQEGTQYF	TRBJ2-5	.	TRBV7-6	.
TGTGCCAGCAGCCCTCAAGGGGGCGGGGGGGAGACCCAGTACTTC	CASSPQGGGGETQYF	TRBJ2-5	.	TRBV7-3	.
TGTGCCAGTGAACCTCCGGGACTCAAAACCCCCGGGGAGCTGTTTTTT	CASEPPGLKTPGELFF	TRBJ2-2	.	TRBV2	.
TGTGCCAGCAGTTTAGATGGGGGGGTCAATTCACCCCTCCACTTT	CASSLDGGVNSPLHF	TRBJ1-6	.	TRBV27	.
TGCGCCAGCAGGGGCATGGGCACAGATACGCAGTATTTT	CASRGMGTDTQYF	TRBJ2-3	.	TRBV4-1	.
TGTGCCACCAGCAGAGATAAAGCGGGAGGGCGCGTCGGGGAGCTGTTTTTT	CATSRDKAGGRVGELFF	TRBJ2-2	TRBD2	TRBV15	.
TGTGCCAGCAGTGATCCAGCGGGACTGAACACCGGGGAGCTGTTTTTT	CASSDPAGLNTGELFF	TRBJ2-2	TRBD2	TRBV6-1	few
TGCGCCAGCAGCTTGGCCCACAGGGCTGGGGAGCAGTACTTC	CASSLAHRAGEQYF	TRBJ2-7	.	TRBV5-1	.
TGTGCCAGCTCACCCGGACTAGCGGGTCGCGATGAGCAGTTCTTC	CASSPGLAGRDEQFF	TRBJ2-1	TRBD2	TRBV18	.
TGTGCCAGCAGCGCCCGGGACAGGGTCGACGAGCAGTACTTC	CASSARDRVDEQYF	TRBJ2-7	TRBD1	TRBV9	.
TGTGCCAGCTCCAGGGCAACTAATGAAAAACTGTTTTTT	CASSRATNEKLFF	TRBJ1-4	.	TRBV18	.
TGCGCCAGCAGTTTGTCGGGGAGTTACGAGCAGTACTTC	CASSLSGSYEQYF	TRBJ2-7	.	TRBV10-1	.
TGTGCCAGCTCACCATCATTACTCGGACAGGGAGGAAACCCCGGGGAGCTGTTTTTT	CASSPSLLGQGGNPGELFF	TRBJ2-2	TRBD1	TRBV18	.
TGTGCCAGCAGTTACTCGAGGTTCACGGAAACCAATGAGCAGTTCTTC	CASSYSRFTETNEQFF	TRBJ2-1	.	TRBV6-5	.
TGCAGCGTTGGTTTCCCCCGATATCTAGCGGGAACCGGGGAGCTGTTTTTT	CSVGFPRYLAGTGELFF	TRBJ2-2	TRBD2	TRBV29-1	.
TGTGCCAGCAGTTCCAGATTTGGCGGAGGAGCGAACACCGGGGAGCTGTTTTTT	CASSSRFGGGANTGELFF	TRBJ2-2	.	TRBV27	.
TGTGCCAGCAGCAAGGACAGTAACTATGGCTACACCTTC	CASSKDSNYGYTF	TRBJ1-2	.	TRBV21-1	once
TGTGCCAGCAGCTTAGAGTCAGGTGGTGGCTACACCTTC	CASSLESGGGYTF	TRBJ1-2	.	TRBV7-2	.
TGTGCCAGCAGTGTGGAGACAGGGAGTTACGAGCAGTACTTC	CASSVETGSYEQYF	TRBJ2-7	TRBD1	TRBV2	few
TGTGCCAGCAGCACCGATACGGGGACAGGGCTTAACTATGGCTACACCTTC	CASSTDTGTGLNYGYTF	TRBJ1-2	TRBD1	TRBV11-3	.
TGCGCCAGCAGCCAAGAAAGGACAGGGCAAGAGACCCAGTACTTC	CASSQERTGQETQYF	TRBJ2-5	TRBD1	TRBV4-1	.
TGTGCCAGCAGCTTGAGGACAGGGGGGACCGGGGAGCTGTTTTTT	CASSLRTGGTGELFF	TRBJ2-2	TRBD1	TRBV7-9	few
TGTGCCAGTACCGCATATATGAGAAGGGGGCCGAATGAAAAACTGTTTTTT	CASTAYMRRGPNEKLFF	TRBJ1-4	TRBD1	TRBV19	.
TGTGCCAGCAGCCCTCATAGGACAGGGTCCTTTGCAACTAATGAAAAACTGTTTTTT	CASSPHRTGSFATNEKLFF	TRBJ1-4	TRBD1	TRBV7-6	.
TGTGCCAGCAGTCATAGACCGGGCACTGAAGCTTTCTTT	CASSHRPGTEAFF	TRBJ1-1	.	TRBV14	once
TGTGCCAGCAGCTTTGACAGGGACAATCAGCCCCAGCATTTT	CASSFDRDNQPQHF	TRBJ1-5	TRBD1	TRBV7-2	.
TGTGCCACCAGCCCTAGGACAGGGGAAGGCTACACCTTC	CATSPRTGEGYTF	TRBJ1-2	TRBD1	TRBV15	.
TGTGCCAGCAGCCCAGGGACTAGCGGGATGGAGACCCAGTACTTC	CASSPGTSGMETQYF	TRBJ2-5	TRBD2	TRBV13	.
TGCGCCAGCAGCCAAGACGCAGGCTTATATCAGCCCCAGCATTTT	CASSQDAGLYQPQHF	TRBJ1-5	.	TRBV4-1	few
TGTGCCAGTAGTAGAAACAGGGAGTTGGGTGAGCAGTTCTTC	CASSRNRELGEQFF	TRBJ2-1	.	TRBV19	.
TGTGCCAGCAGCCAAGATTGGGGAGGGAGAGGCTATGAGCAGTTCTTC	CASSQDWGGRGYEQFF	TRBJ2-1	TRBD2	TRBV4-2	.
TGTGCCAGCAGCCGACGGACTAGCGGGGGCAATGAGCAGTTCTTC	CASSRRTSGGNEQFF	TRBJ2-1	TRBD2	TRBV7-2	.
TGTGCCAGCAGCGTGGGACACCAGAACACTGAAGCTTTCTTT	CASSVGHQNTEAFF	TRBJ1-1	.	TRBV7-8	.
TGTGCCAGCAGTTCGACTAGCGGGAGCTCCTACAATGAGCAGTTCTTC	CASSSTSGSSYNEQFF	TRBJ2-1	TRBD2	TRBV27	.
TGTGCCAGCAGCCTTCAGGGGAGCTACGAGCAGTACTTC	CASSLQGSYEQYF	TRBJ2-7	.	TRBV5-4	.